This is a list of T cell receptor beta chains from one sample in a study of cytomegalovirus exposure and HLA in healthy donors. Method: immunoSEQ multiplex PCR; TCRdb's copy keeps in-frame clones and lacks some. The repertoire includes about 85,000 clones, around 71% of them detected once, and 2.1% sits in the top ten. The source material was PBMCs. The receptors stem from a man aged 30-40 years in good health and CMV-seronegative. Both conserved end residues are part of each CDR3. A D gene is named only where the DNA matches it firmly. The size of a clone is reported for some rows only, either as once, few or many, or as a class for expanded clones.

d_gene,abundance,j_gene,v_gene,CDR3nt,CDR3aa
.,.,TRBJ2-7,TRBV5-1,TGCGCCAGCAGCCAGGACAGTTACGAGCAGTACTTC,CASSQDSYEQYF
TRBD2,few,TRBJ2-3,TRBV5-1,TGCGCCAGCAGCTTGCCTGGGACTAGCGGGGGCACAGATACGCAGTATTTT,CASSLPGTSGGTDTQYF
.,.,TRBJ1-1,TRBV13,TGTGCCAGCAGTCTCAGGAACACTGAAGCTTTCTTT,CASSLRNTEAFF
.,.,TRBJ2-7,TRBV7-2,TGTGCCAGCAGCTTAGAGGGGCAATACGAGCAGTACTTC,CASSLEGQYEQYF
TRBD1,.,TRBJ2-7,TRBV12-5,TGTGCTAGTGGCTATTACAGGGGTGGGGCAACCTACGAGCAGTACTTC,CASGYYRGGATYEQYF
.,.,TRBJ1-6,TRBV18,TGTGCCAGCTCACTCGATAGCACACCCCTCCACTTT,CASSLDSTPLHF
.,.,TRBJ2-3,TRBV4-1,TGCGCCAGCAGCCAGGAGGGAGTCGGAGCAGATACGCAGTATTTT,CASSQEGVGADTQYF
.,.,TRBJ2-7,TRBV5-1,TGCGCCAGCAGCTTGGCTGCCTACGAGCAGTACTTC,CASSLAAYEQYF
.,.,TRBJ1-2,TRBV6-5,TGTGCCAGCAGTTACTCTGAGTTAAGCGGTGGCTACACCTTC,CASSYSELSGGYTF
.,.,TRBJ1-2,TRBV30,TGTGCCTGGAGACTCAGGGGAAGGAACTATGGCTACACCTTC,CAWRLRGRNYGYTF
.,.,TRBJ1-1,TRBV19,TGTGCCAGTATCCTGGGGGGGACGAACACTGAAGCTTTCTTT,CASILGGTNTEAFF
TRBD1,.,TRBJ1-3,TRBV7-8,TGTGCCAGCAGCTTAGCCGGGACAGGGGGCTCTGGAAACACCATATATTTT,CASSLAGTGGSGNTIYF
TRBD1,.,TRBJ2-7,TRBV7-9,TGTGCCAGCAGCTCCCCGGGACAGGGGTACGAGCAGTACTTC,CASSSPGQGYEQYF
TRBD1,.,TRBJ2-5,TRBV11-1,TGTGCCAGCAGACCCCAGGGGGCAGAGACCCAGTACTTC,CASRPQGAETQYF
TRBD2,.,TRBJ2-7,TRBV5-6,TGTGCCAGCAGCCCTGGCACTAGCGGCCTTTTTGACGAGCAGTACTTC,CASSPGTSGLFDEQYF
TRBD1,few,TRBJ1-2,TRBV4-1,TGCGCCAGCAGCCAAGGCCGGGACAGACCTAACTATGGCTACACCTTC,CASSQGRDRPNYGYTF
TRBD1,.,TRBJ2-7,TRBV18,TGTGCCAGCTCACCAGGGCCCGGGACAGCCAGCTCCTACGAGCAGTACTTC,CASSPGPGTASSYEQYF
TRBD2,.,TRBJ2-5,TRBV29-1,TGCAGCGTTTGCCGGGACTATCAAGAGACCCAGTACTTC,CSVCRDYQETQYF
.,many,TRBJ1-1,TRBV29-1,TGCAGCGTTGGAACGGGGAACACTGAAGCTTTCTTT,CSVGTGNTEAFF
.,.,TRBJ1-5,TRBV27,TGTGCCAGCAGTTTAAACGGTAATAGCAATCAGCCCCAGCATTTT,CASSLNGNSNQPQHF
.,.,TRBJ1-3,TRBV18,TGTGCCAGCTCACCACCGTCGGGAAACACCATATATTTT,CASSPPSGNTIYF
TRBD1,.,TRBJ2-1,TRBV10-3,TGTGCCATCAGTGAGTCGACAGGGGTAAGCAATGAGCAGTTCTTC,CAISESTGVSNEQFF
.,.,TRBJ2-1,TRBV10-2,TGCGCCAGCACCTCCCCGGGGTGGGAAACCTACAATGAGCAGTTCTTC,CASTSPGWETYNEQFF
TRBD2,.,TRBJ2-5,TRBV6-1,TGTGCCAGCAGCCCGGAAGTGGGGAGGGTAGAGACCCAGTACTTC,CASSPEVGRVETQYF
.,.,TRBJ2-7,TRBV18,TGTGCCAGCTCACCACCGCAGGGCTTGGGGTTCTACGAGCAGTACTTC,CASSPPQGLGFYEQYF
TRBD1,.,TRBJ2-3,TRBV30,TGTGCCTGGACTAGGGGGCCGGGGGATACGCAGTATTTT,CAWTRGPGDTQYF
.,.,TRBJ2-5,TRBV5-4,TGTGCCAGCAGCGCGGGGACCGTTACTACAGAGACCCAGTACTTC,CASSAGTVTTETQYF
TRBD2,.,TRBJ2-7,TRBV7-9,TGTGCCAGCAGCCCCACAGCGGGAGATGTTAGCTACGAGCAGTACTTC,CASSPTAGDVSYEQYF
.,.,TRBJ2-1,TRBV27,TGTGCCAGCAGTCCCCCCTCCCACAATGAGCAGTTCTTC,CASSPPSHNEQFF
.,.,TRBJ1-4,TRBV4-1,TGCGCCAGCAGCCTTTCAGGCCTGAATGAAAAACTGTTTTTT,CASSLSGLNEKLFF
.,.,TRBJ1-2,TRBV28,TGTGCCAGCAGTATCCTATTTTATGGCTACACCTTC,CASSILFYGYTF
TRBD1,.,TRBJ2-4,TRBV7-9,TGTGCCAGCAGCTCACCGACAGGGGGCCTTGCCAAAAACATTCAGTACTTC,CASSSPTGGLAKNIQYF
TRBD1,.,TRBJ1-1,TRBV7-2,TGTGCCAGCAGCGGATGGACAGGGGTCAGAAACACTGAAGCTTTCTTT,CASSGWTGVRNTEAFF
.,.,TRBJ1-1,TRBV7-9,TGTGCCAGCAACACGCCGGGTAAAGCTTTCTTT,CASNTPGKAFF
TRBD1,.,TRBJ1-6,TRBV7-3,TGTGCCAGCAGCTCTGAGGGGGCAAATTCACCCCTCCACTTT,CASSSEGANSPLHF
TRBD2,few,TRBJ2-7,TRBV29-1,TGCAGCGTTGAGGGGGCGGGAGGCTCCGAGCAGTACTTC,CSVEGAGGSEQYF
TRBD1,few,TRBJ1-5,TRBV19,TGTGCCAGTAGTATAGATGCGAGGGGGCAAAGAGGACAGCCCCAGCATTTT,CASSIDARGQRGQPQHF
.,.,TRBJ2-7,TRBV13,TGTGCCAGCAGCTCACCTATAGGGGACACGACCAACCCCTACGAGCAGTACTTC,CASSSPIGDTTNPYEQYF
.,.,TRBJ1-1,TRBV6-5,TGTGCCAGCAGTCCCCAACAGGGCTCCTCTGAAGCTTTCTTT,CASSPQQGSSEAFF
.,.,TRBJ2-7,TRBV19,TGTGCCAGTGCCCCTACAGGGAACTACGAGCAGTACTTC,CASAPTGNYEQYF
.,.,TRBJ1-2,TRBV7-2,TGTGCCAGCAGCCTTACTAGAGAAGGGTTCTATGGCTACACCTTC,CASSLTREGFYGYTF
TRBD2,.,TRBJ2-5,TRBV5-1,TGCGCCAGCAGCTTGTCACTAGCGGAGACCCAGTACTTC,CASSLSLAETQYF
TRBD1,.,TRBJ2-3,TRBV28,TGTGCCAGCAGGACAGGGGTAGCGAATACGCAGTATTTT,CASRTGVANTQYF
.,.,TRBJ2-7,TRBV7-9,TGTGCCAGCAGCGGGAGAGAGGTCTCCTACGAGCAGTACTTC,CASSGREVSYEQYF
.,.,TRBJ1-1,TRBV4-1,TGCGCCAGCAGCCAAGTTCCAGAGGAGTTAGCTTTCTTT,CASSQVPEELAFF
TRBD1,few,TRBJ1-1,TRBV9,TGTGCCAGCAGCGTACCTGACAGGGCTGACACTGAAGCTTTCTTT,CASSVPDRADTEAFF
.,.,TRBJ2-7,TRBV25-1,TGTGCCAGCAGTGAAGGGGCGAGGAACGAGCAGTACTTC,CASSEGARNEQYF
.,.,TRBJ1-6,TRBV12-5,TGTGCTAGTGGTTTGGTATTGGCAGAAAATTCACCCCTCCACTTT,CASGLVLAENSPLHF
TRBD1,once,TRBJ2-1,TRBV7-9,TGTGCCAGTGGCGGCGGACAGGGGGCATACAATGAGCAGTTCTTC,CASGGGQGAYNEQFF
.,.,TRBJ2-7,TRBV4-1,TGCGCCAGCAGCCAAGGACACAACGAGCAGTACTTC,CASSQGHNEQYF
TRBD1,.,TRBJ1-5,TRBV5-1,TGCGCCAGCAGCCTGCGACAGGGCCGAAATCAGCCCCAGCATTTT,CASSLRQGRNQPQHF
.,.,TRBJ1-1,TRBV25-1,TGTGCCAGCAGTGACCGGGAAAAAGACACTGAAGCTTTCTTT,CASSDREKDTEAFF
.,.,TRBJ1-1,TRBV27,TGTGCCAGCACAACGAACAGGGCGGGGAACACTGAAGCTTTCTTT,CASTTNRAGNTEAFF
.,.,TRBJ1-2,TRBV30,TGTGCCTGGAGTGTGGAGGGCAACTATGGCTACACCTTC,CAWSVEGNYGYTF
TRBD1,once,TRBJ2-1,TRBV27,TGTGCCAGCAGAACATACAGGGGTCTCTCCTACAATGAGCAGTTCTTC,CASRTYRGLSYNEQFF
TRBD2,.,TRBJ2-7,TRBV7-8,TGTGCCAGCAGCTCGGGGGGTGTAACCTACGAGCAGTACTTC,CASSSGGVTYEQYF
.,few,TRBJ1-1,TRBV4-1,TGCGCCAGCAGCCAAGGTGGATACGGGGCTTTCTTT,CASSQGGYGAFF
TRBD2,.,TRBJ2-3,TRBV4-1,TGCGCCAGCAGGTCTAGCGGGGGATTTAGCACAGATACGCAGTATTTT,CASRSSGGFSTDTQYF
TRBD1,.,TRBJ2-7,TRBV27,TGTGCCAGCAGTCAGACAGGGGGCAGTCCTATCTACGAGCAGTACTTC,CASSQTGGSPIYEQYF
.,.,TRBJ2-5,TRBV6-5,TGTGCCAGCAGTTACTCGAGCGGGCCCCAAGAGACCCAGTACTTC,CASSYSSGPQETQYF